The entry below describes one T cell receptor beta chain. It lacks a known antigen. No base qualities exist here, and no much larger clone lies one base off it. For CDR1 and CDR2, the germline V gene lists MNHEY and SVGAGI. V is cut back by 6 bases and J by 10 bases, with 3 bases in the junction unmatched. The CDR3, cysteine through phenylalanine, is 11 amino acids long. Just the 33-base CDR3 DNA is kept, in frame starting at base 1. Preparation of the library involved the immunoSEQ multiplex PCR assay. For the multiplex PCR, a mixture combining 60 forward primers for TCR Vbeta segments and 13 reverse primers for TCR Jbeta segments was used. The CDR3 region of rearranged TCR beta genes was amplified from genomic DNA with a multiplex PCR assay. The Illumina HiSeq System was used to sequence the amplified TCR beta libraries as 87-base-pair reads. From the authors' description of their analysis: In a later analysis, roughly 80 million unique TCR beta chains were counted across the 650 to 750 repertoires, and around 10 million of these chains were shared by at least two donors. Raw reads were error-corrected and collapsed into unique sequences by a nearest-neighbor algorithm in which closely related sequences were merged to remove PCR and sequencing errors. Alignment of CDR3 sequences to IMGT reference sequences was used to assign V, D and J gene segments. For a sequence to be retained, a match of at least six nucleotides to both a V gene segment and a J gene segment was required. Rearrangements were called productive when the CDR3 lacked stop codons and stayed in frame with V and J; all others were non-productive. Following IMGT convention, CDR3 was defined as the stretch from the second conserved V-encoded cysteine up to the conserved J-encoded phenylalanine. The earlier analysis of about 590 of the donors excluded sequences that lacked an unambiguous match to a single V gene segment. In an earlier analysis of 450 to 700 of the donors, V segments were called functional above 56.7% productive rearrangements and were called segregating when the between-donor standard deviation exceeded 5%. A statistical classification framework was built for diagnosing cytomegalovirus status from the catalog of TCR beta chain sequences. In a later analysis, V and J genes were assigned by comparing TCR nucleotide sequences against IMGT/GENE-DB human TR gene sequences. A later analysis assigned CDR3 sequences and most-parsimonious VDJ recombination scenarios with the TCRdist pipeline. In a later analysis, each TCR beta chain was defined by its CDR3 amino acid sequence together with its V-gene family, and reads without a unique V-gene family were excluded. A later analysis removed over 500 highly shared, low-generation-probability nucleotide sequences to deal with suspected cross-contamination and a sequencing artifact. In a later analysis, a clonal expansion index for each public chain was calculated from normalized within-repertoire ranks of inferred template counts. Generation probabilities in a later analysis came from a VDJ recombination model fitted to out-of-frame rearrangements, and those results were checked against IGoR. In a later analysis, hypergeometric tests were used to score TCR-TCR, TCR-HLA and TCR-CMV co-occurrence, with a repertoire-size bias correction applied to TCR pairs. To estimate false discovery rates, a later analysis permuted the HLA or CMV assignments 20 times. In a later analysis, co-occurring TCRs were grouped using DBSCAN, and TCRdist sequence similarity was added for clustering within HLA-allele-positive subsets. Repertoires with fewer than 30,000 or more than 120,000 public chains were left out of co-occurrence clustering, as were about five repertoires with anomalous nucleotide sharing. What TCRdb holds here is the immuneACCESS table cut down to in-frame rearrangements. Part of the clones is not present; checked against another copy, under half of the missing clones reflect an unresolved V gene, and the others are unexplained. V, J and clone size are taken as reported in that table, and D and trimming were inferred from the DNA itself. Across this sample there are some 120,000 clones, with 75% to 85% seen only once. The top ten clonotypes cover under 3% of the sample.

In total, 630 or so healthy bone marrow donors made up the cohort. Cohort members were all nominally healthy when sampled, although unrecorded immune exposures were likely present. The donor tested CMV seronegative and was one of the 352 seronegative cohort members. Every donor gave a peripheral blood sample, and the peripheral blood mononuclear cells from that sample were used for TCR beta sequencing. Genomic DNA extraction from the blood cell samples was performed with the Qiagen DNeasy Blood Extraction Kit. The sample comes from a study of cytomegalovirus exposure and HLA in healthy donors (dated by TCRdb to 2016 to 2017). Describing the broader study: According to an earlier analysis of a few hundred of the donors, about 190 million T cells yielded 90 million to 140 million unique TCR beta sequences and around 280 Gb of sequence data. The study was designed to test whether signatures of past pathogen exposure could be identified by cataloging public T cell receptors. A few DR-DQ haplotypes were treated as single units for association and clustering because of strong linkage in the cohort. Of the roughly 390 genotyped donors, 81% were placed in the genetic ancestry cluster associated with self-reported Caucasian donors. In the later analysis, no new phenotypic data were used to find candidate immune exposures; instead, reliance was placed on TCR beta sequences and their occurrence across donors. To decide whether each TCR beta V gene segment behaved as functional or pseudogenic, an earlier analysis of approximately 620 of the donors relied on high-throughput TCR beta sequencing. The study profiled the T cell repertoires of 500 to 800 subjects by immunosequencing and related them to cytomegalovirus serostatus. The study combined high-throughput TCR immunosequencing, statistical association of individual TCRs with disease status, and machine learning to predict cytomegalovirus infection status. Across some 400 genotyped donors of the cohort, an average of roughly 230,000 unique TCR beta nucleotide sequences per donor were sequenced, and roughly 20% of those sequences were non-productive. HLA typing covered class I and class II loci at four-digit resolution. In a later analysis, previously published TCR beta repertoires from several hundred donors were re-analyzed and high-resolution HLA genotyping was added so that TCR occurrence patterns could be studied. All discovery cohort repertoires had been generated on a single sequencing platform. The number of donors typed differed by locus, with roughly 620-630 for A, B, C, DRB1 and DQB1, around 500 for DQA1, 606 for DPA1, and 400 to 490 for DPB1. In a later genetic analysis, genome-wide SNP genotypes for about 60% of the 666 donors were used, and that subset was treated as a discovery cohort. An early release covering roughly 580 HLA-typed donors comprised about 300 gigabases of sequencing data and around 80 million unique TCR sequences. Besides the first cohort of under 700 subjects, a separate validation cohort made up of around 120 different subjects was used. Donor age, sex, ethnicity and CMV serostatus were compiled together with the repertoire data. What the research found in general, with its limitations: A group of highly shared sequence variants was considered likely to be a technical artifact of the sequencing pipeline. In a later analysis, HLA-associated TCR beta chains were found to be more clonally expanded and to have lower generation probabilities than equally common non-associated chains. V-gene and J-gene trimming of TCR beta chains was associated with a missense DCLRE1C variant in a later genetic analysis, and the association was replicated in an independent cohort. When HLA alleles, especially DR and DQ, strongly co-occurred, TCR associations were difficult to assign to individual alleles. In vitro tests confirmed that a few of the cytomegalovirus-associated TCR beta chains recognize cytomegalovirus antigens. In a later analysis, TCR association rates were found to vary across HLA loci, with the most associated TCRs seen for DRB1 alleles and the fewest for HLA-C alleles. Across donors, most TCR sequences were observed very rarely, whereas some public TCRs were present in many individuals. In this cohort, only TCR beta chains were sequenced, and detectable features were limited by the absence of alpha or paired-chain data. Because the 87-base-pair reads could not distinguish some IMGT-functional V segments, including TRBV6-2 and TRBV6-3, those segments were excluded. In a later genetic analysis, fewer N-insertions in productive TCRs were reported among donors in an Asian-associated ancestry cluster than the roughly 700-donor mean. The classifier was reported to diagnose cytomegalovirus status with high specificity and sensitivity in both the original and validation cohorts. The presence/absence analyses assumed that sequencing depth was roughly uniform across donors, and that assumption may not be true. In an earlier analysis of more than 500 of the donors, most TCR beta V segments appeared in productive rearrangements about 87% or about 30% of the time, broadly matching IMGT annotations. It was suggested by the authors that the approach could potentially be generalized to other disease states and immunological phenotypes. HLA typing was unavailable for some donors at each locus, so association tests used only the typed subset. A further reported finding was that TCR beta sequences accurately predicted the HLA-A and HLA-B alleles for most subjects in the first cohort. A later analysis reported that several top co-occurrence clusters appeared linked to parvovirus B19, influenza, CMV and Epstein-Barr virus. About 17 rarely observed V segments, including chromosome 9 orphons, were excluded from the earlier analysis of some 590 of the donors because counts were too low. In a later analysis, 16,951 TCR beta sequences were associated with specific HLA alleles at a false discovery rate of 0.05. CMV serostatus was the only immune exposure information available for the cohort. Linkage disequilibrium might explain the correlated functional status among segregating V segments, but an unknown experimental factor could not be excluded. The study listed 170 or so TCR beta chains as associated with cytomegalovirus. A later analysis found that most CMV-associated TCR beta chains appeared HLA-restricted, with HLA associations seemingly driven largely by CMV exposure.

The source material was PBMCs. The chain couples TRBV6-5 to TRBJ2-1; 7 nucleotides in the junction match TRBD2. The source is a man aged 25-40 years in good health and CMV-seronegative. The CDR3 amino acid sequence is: CASRKGGEQFF. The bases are TGTGCCAGCAGAAAGGGAGGGGAGCAGTTCTTC.